Sequencing of this TCR beta chain was carried out in a study of T-cell reconstitution after alpha-beta-depleted transplantation in children. As it was prepared, the TCRbeta library received unique molecular identifiers. TCRdb independently ran MiXCR on the PCR reads; one entry per CDR3 protein. The table has roughly 500,000 distinct CDR3 sequences, about a sixth seen once. The sequences come from PBMCs from the stem cell graft donor, collected from the stem cell graft. The source is a human donor who donated a stem cell graft to a child with acute lymphoblastic leukemia.

DNA for the CDR3: TGCGCCAGCAGCTTGCTGGACAGGGGTGGCGAGCAGTACTTC. Translated, it gives CASSLLDRGGEQYF. The chain employs TRBV5-1 and TRBJ2-7, with 9 bases that match TRBD1. The germline CDR1 and CDR2 sequences are SGHRS and YFSETQ. This CDR3 has 14 amino acids. Trimming at V came to 1 base and at J to 6 bases, leaving 5 bases not matched to a gene.